Listed below are T cell receptor beta chains from one sample, sequenced in a study of blood T cell repertoires in COVID-19. Some clones are missing from TCRdb's copy, which holds only in-frame ones; the method was immunoSEQ multiplex PCR. Found here are some 20,000 clones, roughly nine tenths of them singletons; the top ten hold roughly 3.7%. The sequencing sample was made of peripheral blood. Receptors originate from a human donor in a cohort sampled during active COVID-19. Each CDR3 is given with its conserved first and last residue. Fields, in order: J gene, D gene, V gene, clone size, CDR3 DNA, CDR3 protein. A D gene is named only where the DNA matches it firmly. The size entry is marked missing in some rows and otherwise reads once, few, many or a size class.

>TRBJ1-3|TRBD1|TRBV28|NA
TGTGCCAGCAGTTTAGAGGGGGCAGCTGGAAACACCATATATTTT
CASSLEGAAGNTIYF
>TRBJ1-1|NA|TRBV3-1/TRBV3-2|NA
TGTGCCAGCCGGGGGGGAACTGAAGCTTTCTTT
CASRGGTEAFF
>TRBJ2-5|TRBD2|TRBV9|NA
TGTGCCAGCAGCGTAGCTCCGACTAGCGGGGGGGCGGAGACCCAGTACTTC
CASSVAPTSGGAETQYF
>TRBJ1-1|NA|TRBV10-3|NA
TGTGCCATCAGCAACCTCCAGGGGATGGGCACTGAAGCTTTCTTT
CAISNLQGMGTEAFF
>TRBJ2-1|TRBD2|TRBV18|NA
TGTGCCAGCTCGGGAATGTTTTCGGGCGGGAGCTCCTACAATGAGCAGTTCTTC
CASSGMFSGGSSYNEQFF
>TRBJ2-5|NA|TRBV7-9|NA
TGTGCCAGCAGCTCCCAGGACAGCCACCAAGAGACCCAGTACTTC
CASSSQDSHQETQYF
>TRBJ1-2|NA|TRBV21-1|NA
TGTGCCAGCAGCAAAACGAGTCAGGGGGCTAACTATGGCTACACCTTC
CASSKTSQGANYGYTF
>TRBJ1-1|NA|TRBV18|NA
TGTGCCAGCTCACGAGCTCCGAACACTGAAGCTTTCTTT
CASSRAPNTEAFF
>TRBJ1-2|NA|TRBV24-1|once
TGTGCCACCAGTGCCTCGAGGGTTGCGGCGAACTATGGCTACACCTTC
CATSASRVAANYGYTF
>TRBJ1-3|NA|TRBV5-8|NA
TGTGCCACCAGGCAGTACTCTGGAAACACCATATATTTT
CATRQYSGNTIYF
>TRBJ1-4|NA|TRBV5-1|NA
TGCGCCAGCAGCTTGGCAACAGTTGCAACTAATGAAAAACTGTTTTTT
CASSLATVATNEKLFF
>TRBJ1-1|NA|TRBV4-3|NA
TGCGCCAGCAGCCAAAGCGATCATGAAGCTTTCTTT
CASSQSDHEAFF
>TRBJ1-3|NA|TRBV9|once
TGTGCCAGCAGCGTAGCCCACAGCAAAGGGGACACCATATATTTT
CASSVAHSKGDTIYF